Listed here is a single T cell receptor (beta chain). Its target is unknown. This sample was included in a study of cytomegalovirus exposure and HLA in healthy donors. Broader study findings: Within an earlier analysis, most TCR beta V segments proved productive either about 87% or about 30% of the time.

PCR amplification relied on 60 Vbeta primers (plus 13 Jbeta primers). Data came from immunoSEQ multiplex PCR; TCRdb stores just in-frame clones and leaves some out. The data contain some 180,000 clones, more than 85% of them singletons. The receptor was derived from a girl in the first two years of life in good health and CMV-seronegative. Source material: PBMCs.

The CDR3 loop is CASSLQPAATNEKLFF. CDR3 bases: TGTGCCAGCAGCCTACAGCCCGCCGCAACTAATGAAAAACTGTTTTTT. The J gene is TRBJ1-4, the V gene TRBV7-8; D call uncertain. The germline V gene encodes CDR1 SGHVS and CDR2 FQNEAQ. This CDR3 spans 16 amino acids. Trimming shortened V by 5 bases and J by 0 bases, and 13 bases separated the two germline ends.